This T cell receptor beta chain is from a study of cytomegalovirus exposure and HLA in healthy donors. Study conclusions and caveats: The likely origin of a cluster of highly shared sequence variants was a sequencing artifact. Researchers reported in a later analysis that common viral pathogens appeared linked to several top clusters.

This CDR3 has 16 amino acids. Germline trimming cut 4 bases from V and 1 base from J; bases unmatched to any gene: 8. Per the germline V gene, CDR1 is SGHNT and CDR2 is YYREEE (reference sequence). This clone was counted only a few times. Its specificity is not known. PCR involved 60 Vbeta and 13 Jbeta primers. Authors' data handling: In a later analysis, tens of millions of unique TCR beta chains included roughly 11 million shared by two or more donors. The protocol was immunoSEQ multiplex PCR, while the TCRdb copy is restricted to in-frame clones and leaves out a portion. V and J calls and clone size are as listed in that table; D and trimming were resolved from the DNA. The table includes about 120,000 clones, about three quarters detected once.

Input material: PBMCs. J is TRBJ2-3 and V is TRBV5-4, with TRBD2 matching 8 bases. This TCR came from a female donor in good health and CMV-seronegative. The CDR3 DNA reads TGTGCCAGCAGCCAAGATGTGCGGGGGGGCACAGATACGCAGTATTTT. The encoded protein is CASSQDVRGGTDTQYF. Variable domain in full (rest from reference TRBV5-4 and TRBJ2-3): ETGVTQSPTHLIKTRGQQVTLRCSSQSGHNTVSWYQQALGQGPQFIFQYYREEENGRGNFPPRFSGLQFPNYSSELNVNALELDDSALYLCASSQDVRGGTDTQYFGPGTRLTVL.